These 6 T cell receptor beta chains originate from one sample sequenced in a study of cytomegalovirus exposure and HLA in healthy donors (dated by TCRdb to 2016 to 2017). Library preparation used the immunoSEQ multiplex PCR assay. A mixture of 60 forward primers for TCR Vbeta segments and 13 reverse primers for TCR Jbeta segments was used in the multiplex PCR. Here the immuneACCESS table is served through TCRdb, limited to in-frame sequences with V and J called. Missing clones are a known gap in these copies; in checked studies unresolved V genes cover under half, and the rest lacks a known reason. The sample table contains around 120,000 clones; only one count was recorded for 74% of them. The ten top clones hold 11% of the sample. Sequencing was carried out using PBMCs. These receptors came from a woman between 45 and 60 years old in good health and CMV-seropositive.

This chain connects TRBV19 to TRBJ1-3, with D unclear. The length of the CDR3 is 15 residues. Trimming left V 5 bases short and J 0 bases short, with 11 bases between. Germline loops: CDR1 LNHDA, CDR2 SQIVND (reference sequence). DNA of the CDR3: TGTGCCAGTAGTGCGCAGGCGAGCTCTGGAAACACCATATATTTT. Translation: CASSAQASSGNTIYF.

CDR3 protein: CASSLGFRDRNYGYTF. In DNA, the CDR3 is TGCGCCAGCAGCTTGGGTTTCCGGGACAGAAACTATGGCTACACCTTC. The chain recombines TRBV5-1 with TRBJ1-2; 7 bases match TRBD1. With 0 bases clipped from V and 2 bases from J, the junction kept 7 bases outside the gene matches. Per the germline V gene, CDR1 is SGHRS and CDR2 is YFSETQ. This CDR3 spans 16 amino acids.

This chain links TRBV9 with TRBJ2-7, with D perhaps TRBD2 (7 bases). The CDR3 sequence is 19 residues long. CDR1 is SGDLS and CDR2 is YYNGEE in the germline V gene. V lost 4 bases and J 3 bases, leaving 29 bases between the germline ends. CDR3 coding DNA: TGTGCCAGCAGCCCATCCGAGGAGGGGGGGGTTCAAGGAAGCTACGAGCAGTACTTC. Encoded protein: CASSPSEEGGVQGSYEQYF.

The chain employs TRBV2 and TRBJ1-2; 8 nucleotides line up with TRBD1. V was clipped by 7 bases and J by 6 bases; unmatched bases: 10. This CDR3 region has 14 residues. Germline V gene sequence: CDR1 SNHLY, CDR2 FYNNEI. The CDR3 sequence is CASTVNRGSDGYTF. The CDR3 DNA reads TGTGCCAGCACGGTTAACAGGGGGTCGGATGGCTACACCTTC.

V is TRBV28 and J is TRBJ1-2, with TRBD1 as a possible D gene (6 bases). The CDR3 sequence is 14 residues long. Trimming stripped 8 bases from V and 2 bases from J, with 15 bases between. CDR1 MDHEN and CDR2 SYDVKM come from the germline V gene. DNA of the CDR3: TGTGCCAGCGCCCCCCCTACAGGGAACTATGGCTACACCTTC. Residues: CASAPPTGNYGYTF.

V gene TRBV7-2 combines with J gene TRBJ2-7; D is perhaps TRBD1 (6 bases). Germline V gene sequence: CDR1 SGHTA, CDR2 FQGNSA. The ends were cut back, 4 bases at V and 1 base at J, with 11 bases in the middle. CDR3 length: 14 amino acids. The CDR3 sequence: CASSSRDNSYEQYF. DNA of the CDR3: TGTGCCAGCAGCTCCCGGGACAATTCCTACGAGCAGTACTTC.